This paragraph reports one T cell receptor beta chain. What it recognizes is unknown. This entry belongs to a study of cytomegalovirus exposure and HLA in healthy donors. Whole-study findings and limits: When analyzed later, a missense DCLRE1C variant was found to be linked to TCR beta V- and J-gene trimming. Three chains linked to CMV were shown in vitro to be specific for CMV antigens. Rarity characterized most TCR sequences, yet some public TCRs appeared in many donors. Immune exposure was documented only through CMV serostatus.

Both 60 Vbeta primers and 13 Jbeta primers went into the PCR. Profiling relied on immunoSEQ multiplex PCR, and the TCRdb table lists in-frame clones only, not all of them. The data contain 80,000 or so clones, approximately 69% of them singletons. This receptor was taken from a man aged 25-40 years in good health and CMV-seropositive. What was sequenced was PBMCs.

The chain's CDR3 is CASSQLAGQSDTQYF. The CDR3, as DNA: TGTGCCAGTAGTCAACTAGCGGGGCAGTCAGATACGCAGTATTTT. The genes are TRBV19 and TRBJ2-3, with 10 bases that match TRBD2. The J segment lost 4 bases and the V segment lost 5 bases, leaving 6 bases of the junction unmatched. CDR1 and CDR2 (germline): LNHDA, SQIVND (reference sequence). The CDR3 has 15 amino acids.